These 7 T cell receptor beta chains came from one sample sequenced in a study of identical twins. Using its own MiXCR run on the 5' RACE reads, TCRdb lists one record per CDR3 protein. The sample lists under 250,000 distinct CDR3 sequences, around 7.6% occurring once. The same specimen was also included in a second study, on yellow fever vaccine responses in identical twins.

Sequencing input: CD8+ T cells sorted from blood. The source of these receptors is a woman aged 18-29 years in good health.

This clonotype was found many times. The V call is TRBV2, the J call TRBJ1-6; D not resolved. CDR1 and CDR2 (germline): SNHLY, FYNNEI. Trimming left V 6 bases short and J 7 bases short, with 10 bases between. The CDR3 covers 13 residues. This CDR3 is CASSPDGNSPLHF. The CDR3 DNA follows: TGTGCCAGCAGCCCCGACGGAAATTCACCCCTCCACTTT.

The chain is built from TRBV7-8 and TRBJ2-2; D unresolved. The germline CDR1 and CDR2 sequences are SGHVS and FQNEAQ. Trimming cost V 1 base and J 8 bases, with 17 bases left between them. The CDR3 is 16 residues long. CDR3 in amino acids: CASSLGPGDSAGELFF. The CDR3 DNA is TGTGCCAGCAGCTTAGGACCCGGAGATTCGGCGGGGGAGCTGTTTTTT.

This clonotype was seen a handful of times. V usage is TRBV6-1 and J usage is TRBJ2-5; D is perhaps TRBD1 (6 bases). Germline values: CDR1 MNHNS, CDR2 SASEGT. The CDR3 consists of 13 residues. Trimming pared 8 bases from V and 1 base from J, leaving 11 bases between. As DNA, the CDR3 is TGTGCCAGCCAACGACAGGCCCAAGAGACCCAGTACTTC. The encoded protein is CASQRQAQETQYF.

The chain links TRBV11-2 to TRBJ2-1; D call uncertain. Germline V CDR1 and CDR2: SGHAT, FQNNGV. Between the trimmed V and J ends, which lost 4 bases and 7 bases, there was a span of 5 bases. The CDR3 has 11 amino acids. The chain's CDR3 is CASSSQNEQFF. The CDR3 bases are TGTGCCAGCAGCTCCCAGAATGAGCAGTTCTTC.

In this sample, this clonotype turned up many times. The chain joins TRBV5-1 to TRBJ2-7; 8 nucleotides match TRBD2. The CDR3 contains 14 residues. CDR1 and CDR2 from the germline V gene are SGHRS and YFSETQ. V dropped 2 bases and J dropped 3; count of bases not matched to a gene: 4. CDR3 bases: TGCGCCAGCAGCTTTACGGGGGGGAGCTACGAGCAGTACTTC. Translating it yields CASSFTGGSYEQYF.

This clonotype was detected many times. The rearrangement links TRBV5-1 to TRBJ2-1; D uncertain. This CDR3 comprises 12 residues. The ends were cut back, 5 bases at V and 5 bases at J, with 8 bases in the middle. The germline gives CDR1 SGHRS, CDR2 YFSETQ. The CDR3 region has the DNA TGCGCCAGCAGTAGGCAGGACAATGAGCAGTTCTTC. Translated: CASSRQDNEQFF.

V usage is TRBV4-1 and J usage is TRBJ2-4; a weak D match, TRBD2 (7 bases). The V end lost 2 bases, the J end lost 2 bases, and 19 bases lay between the germline ends. The germline gives CDR1 MGHRA, CDR2 YSYEKL. This CDR3 comprises 18 residues. CDR3 residues: CASSQIHHGGASKNIQYF. CDR3 DNA: TGCGCCAGCAGCCAAATCCACCATGGGGGGGCTTCCAAAAACATTCAGTACTTC.